A selection of T cell receptor beta chains follows, all from one sample in a study of blood T cell repertoires in COVID-19. Assay used: immunoSEQ multiplex PCR; TCRdb lists only in-frame clones, some missing. Among tens of thousands of clones, roughly 80% were seen once, and the ten largest hold roughly an eighth. Material: peripheral blood. Receptor source: a human donor in a cohort sampled during active COVID-19. Each CDR3 is given with its conserved first and last residue. Fields, in order: clone size, D gene, V gene, J gene, CDR3 DNA, CDR3 protein. D genes are given only for firm matches. Part of the rows lack a size; the others show once, few, many or a class for expanded clones.

once	TRBD1	TRBV4-1	TRBJ2-1	TGCGCCAGCAGCCAAGTGTTGGGACAGGACTACAATGAGCAGTTCTTC	CASSQVLGQDYNEQFF
-	-	TRBV14	TRBJ2-7	TGTGCCAGCAGCCAAGACACCTACGAGCAGTACTTC	CASSQDTYEQYF
-	TRBD1	TRBV7-6	TRBJ1-2	TGTGCCAGCAGCTTAGGGGCAGGGGGAGATGGTGGCTACACCTTC	CASSLGAGGDGGYTF
few	TRBD1	TRBV7-9	TRBJ1-2	TGTGCCAGCAGCTTAGTAGGGGGCAGTGGTAATGGCTACACCTTC	CASSLVGGSGNGYTF
-	TRBD2	TRBV5-1	TRBJ2-3	TGCGCCAGCACGGAAACGGTAGCGGGGGCAGATACGCAGTATTTT	CASTETVAGADTQYF
-	-	TRBV10-1	TRBJ1-1	TGCGCCAGCAGTGAGTCCGAAGAGGGAGACACTGAAGCTTTCTTT	CASSESEEGDTEAFF
-	-	TRBV19	TRBJ1-5	TGTGCCAGTAGCAACAATCAGCCCCAGCATTTT	CASSNNQPQHF
-	TRBD1	TRBV27	TRBJ1-1	TGTGCCAGCAGTAACCGGGACAGTGAAGCTTTCTTT	CASSNRDSEAFF
-	-	TRBV4-1	TRBJ2-7	TGCGCCAGCAGCCAAGATGCAGGGGCGGTAAAGGGCGAGCAGTACTTC	CASSQDAGAVKGEQYF
once	-	TRBV5-8	TRBJ2-4	TGTGCCAGCAGTCTCTATAAAACCGTAGCCAAAAACATTCAGTACTTC	CASSLYKTVAKNIQYF
-	TRBD2	TRBV12-3/TRBV12-4	TRBJ2-7	TGTGCCAGCAGGCTAGCGGGGGGCTACGAGCAGTACTTC	CASRLAGGYEQYF
-	TRBD1	TRBV27	TRBJ2-4	TGTGCCAGCAGTCCCAGGGGACAGGGAGCCAAAAACATTCAGTACTTC	CASSPRGQGAKNIQYF
once	-	TRBV7-9	TRBJ2-5	TGTGCCAGCAGTCGCCGGGGTCAAGAGACCCAGTACTTC	CASSRRGQETQYF
-	TRBD1	TRBV2	TRBJ1-1	TGTGCCAGCAATCTAATATCGGGACAGGCCATGAACACTGAAGCTTTCTTT	CASNLISGQAMNTEAFF
few	-	TRBV7-9	TRBJ1-2	TGTGCCAGCAGCTCACCGGACTTAAACTATGGCTACACCTTC	CASSSPDLNYGYTF
-	-	TRBV30	TRBJ2-1	TGTGCCTGGAGTTCCCTATACAATGAGCAGTTCTTC	CAWSSLYNEQFF
-	-	TRBV30	TRBJ1-2	TGTGCCTGGAGTGTACATCTCGGGTATGGCTACACCTTC	CAWSVHLGYGYTF
-	-	TRBV15	TRBJ1-1	TGTGCCACCAGCGGGGGGGGCAGTGAAGCTTTCTTT	CATSGGGSEAFF
-	-	TRBV11-2	TRBJ2-7	TGTGCCGCCTCATCGAACAGCCAGTACGAGCAGTACTTC	CAASSNSQYEQYF
-	-	TRBV19	TRBJ1-2	TGTGCCAGTAGTATAGTAAGGGGAGGGCTCTATGGCTACACCTTC	CASSIVRGGLYGYTF
-	-	TRBV5-6	TRBJ1-5	TGTGCCAGCAGCTTGCGGGGTCAGCCCCAGCATTTT	CASSLRGQPQHF
few	-	TRBV3-1/TRBV3-2	TRBJ1-4	TGTGCCAGCAGCCAAATGACAGGCCCTCAAAAACTGTTTTTT	CASSQMTGPQKLFF
-	-	TRBV7-6	TRBJ2-2	TGTGCCAGCAGCTTAGCGTACGGGGGGAACACCGGGGAGCTGTTTTTT	CASSLAYGGNTGELFF
-	-	TRBV12-3/TRBV12-4	TRBJ2-7	TGTGCCAGCAGTCGGAGGAACGAGCAGTACTTC	CASSRRNEQYF
-	-	TRBV19	TRBJ2-1	TGTGCCAGTGGTCACAGGCCGCCTTACAATGAGCAGTTCTTC	CASGHRPPYNEQFF
-	-	TRBV3-1/TRBV3-2	TRBJ1-1	TGTGCCAGCAGCCACCCCATGAACACTGAAGCTTTCTTT	CASSHPMNTEAFF
-	-	TRBV7-9	TRBJ2-2	TGTGCCAGCAGCTCCCACCCCTCCGGGGGTTGGGGGGAGCTGTTTTTT	CASSSHPSGGWGELFF
-	TRBD1	TRBV7-9	TRBJ1-1	TGTGCCAGCAGCCTCTCCGACAGGGGCACTGAAGCTTTCTTT	CASSLSDRGTEAFF
-	-	TRBV2	TRBJ1-6	TGTGCCGGCCAACAGGAGAATAATTCACCCCTCCACTTT	CAGQQENNSPLHF
-	TRBD2	TRBV9	TRBJ2-3	TGTGCCAGCAGCGTAGACGGGACTAACACAGATACGCAGTATTTT	CASSVDGTNTDTQYF
-	TRBD1	TRBV5-1	TRBJ1-1	TGCGCCAGCAGCTTGGGCGAGACAGGGCACACTGAAGCTTTCTTT	CASSLGETGHTEAFF
-	-	TRBV4-3	TRBJ1-1	TGCGCCAGCAGCCAAGGGGGGGGCCCGGGAGTAGAAGCTTTCTTT	CASSQGGGPGVEAFF
-	-	TRBV12-3/TRBV12-4	TRBJ1-2	TGTGCCAGCAGCTTGGACAGAACCTATGGCTACACCTTC	CASSLDRTYGYTF
-	-	TRBV4-3	TRBJ1-1	TGCGCCAGCAGCCAAGATCTCCTAGGGGATCAGGTAGCTTTCTTT	CASSQDLLGDQVAFF
-	TRBD1	TRBV6-2/TRBV6-3	TRBJ2-2	TGTGCCAGCAGCACCCGGGACAGGGTATCCGGGGAGCTGTTTTTT	CASSTRDRVSGELFF
-	TRBD2	TRBV11-2	TRBJ2-1	TGTGCCAGCAGCTTACTGGCGGGAGGGGATGAGCAGTTCTTC	CASSLLAGGDEQFF
-	-	TRBV6-5	TRBJ2-1	TGTGCCAGCAGTTACTCGCGGTCGGCGGATGAGCAGTTCTTC	CASSYSRSADEQFF
-	-	TRBV19	TRBJ1-1	TGTGCCAGTAGTATAGGTGGGCCATCGAACACTGAAGCTTTCTTT	CASSIGGPSNTEAFF
-	-	TRBV7-9	TRBJ1-5	TGTGCCAGCAGCTTAAGTTCAGGGCCCCTTTATCAGCCCCAGCATTTT	CASSLSSGPLYQPQHF
few	-	TRBV28	TRBJ2-7	TGTGCCAGCAGCCCCGCCCCCGGGACTGTCTACGAGCAGTACTTC	CASSPAPGTVYEQYF
-	TRBD1	TRBV5-4	TRBJ2-2	TGTGCCAGCAGCCGACAGGGGGTGGGGGTCACCGGGGAGCTGTTTTTT	CASSRQGVGVTGELFF
-	-	TRBV6-6	TRBJ2-2	TGTGCCAGCAGTTACACCCGGACTGAGAACACCGGGGAGCTGTTTTTT	CASSYTRTENTGELFF
-	TRBD2	TRBV28	TRBJ2-7	TGTGCCAGCAGTCGGGGAGGGGTTTCCTACGAGCAGTACTTC	CASSRGGVSYEQYF
-	-	TRBV10-3	TRBJ2-7	TGTGCCATCAGGGAATCGAGGGTATCCCACTACGAGCAGTACTTC	CAIRESRVSHYEQYF
-	-	TRBV19	TRBJ1-1	TGTGCCAGTAGCCTACCGGGTTTGAGCACTGAAGCTTTCTTT	CASSLPGLSTEAFF
-	-	TRBV4-1	TRBJ1-3	TGCGCCAGCAGCCCGGGGGTGATTAAGCATTTCTCAGGAAACACCATATATTTT	CASSPGVIKHFSGNTIYF
once	-	TRBV9	TRBJ2-1	TGTGCCAGCAGCGATACCCACGCTAACAGGAATGAGCAGTTCTTC	CASSDTHANRNEQFF
-	-	TRBV11-2	TRBJ1-1	TGTGCCAGCAGCTTAGTACAAACCTTGAACACTGAAGCTTTCTTT	CASSLVQTLNTEAFF
-	-	TRBV7-2	TRBJ2-7	TGTGCCAGCAGCAATACCTACGAGCAGTACTTC	CASSNTYEQYF
once	TRBD2	TRBV5-4	TRBJ2-3	TGTGCCAGCAGGTCTGGGACTAGCGGAGGAGATACGCAGTATTTT	CASRSGTSGGDTQYF
-	-	TRBV9	TRBJ1-2	TGTGCCAGCAGCGTAGGTGGAGGGGACTATGGCTACACCTTC	CASSVGGGDYGYTF
-	-	TRBV28	TRBJ1-5	TGTGCCAGCAGTTCTCGGGGGAATCAGCCCCAGCATTTT	CASSSRGNQPQHF
-	TRBD1	TRBV7-9	TRBJ2-6	TGTGCCAGCAGCCGGACAGGGGCTAACTCTGGGGCCAACGTCCTGACTTTC	CASSRTGANSGANVLTF
-	-	TRBV19	TRBJ1-4	TGTGCCAGTAAGCCCACAGGGTTTTTAGAAAAACTGTTTTTT	CASKPTGFLEKLFF
-	TRBD2	TRBV28	TRBJ2-7	TGTGCCAGCAGTTTAAGGCTAGCGGGTTACGAGCAGTACTTC	CASSLRLAGYEQYF
-	-	TRBV4-1	TRBJ1-4	TGCGCCAGCAGGCAGGGATTTGGCGCCCAGGGTGAAAAACTGTTTTTT	CASRQGFGAQGEKLFF
-	-	TRBV19	TRBJ2-7	TGTGCCAGTAGTATCGGTCGGCGGGTGTACGAGCAGTACTTC	CASSIGRRVYEQYF
-	-	TRBV5-1	TRBJ2-3	TGCGCCAGCAGCTTCGGGGGGCGCACAGATACGCAGTATTTT	CASSFGGRTDTQYF
-	TRBD1	TRBV25-1	TRBJ1-2	TGTGCCAGCAGCGCCGGACAGGGCGACTATGGCTACACCTTC	CASSAGQGDYGYTF
-	TRBD1	TRBV7-9	TRBJ1-1	TGTGCCAGCAGCGCATTACAGGGGGCGTACACTGAAGCTTTCTTT	CASSALQGAYTEAFF